The entry below describes one T cell receptor beta chain. The target of this receptor is not known. One base away there is no much larger clone; base qualities are not given. These data come from a study of cytomegalovirus exposure and HLA in healthy donors (dated by TCRdb to between 2016 and 2019). Regarding the research as a whole: The 500 to 800 repertoires of the first cohort and the 120 validation repertoires were produced on the same platform, according to a later analysis. The aim of the study was to test whether cataloging public T cell receptors could identify signatures of past pathogen exposure. Besides the first cohort of roughly 700 subjects, a separate validation cohort made up of roughly 120 different subjects was used. To predict cytomegalovirus infection status, the study combined high-throughput TCR immunosequencing, statistical association of individual TCRs with disease status, and machine learning.

Donors formed part of the validation cohort, which comprised approximately 130 subjects and was distinct from the first cohort of roughly 600 subjects. The investigation overall reported the following: A later analysis had no HLA typing for the validation cohort, so co-occurrence there was scored across all 110 or so repertoires. The classifier was reported to diagnose cytomegalovirus status with high specificity and sensitivity in both the original and validation cohorts. In vitro tests confirmed that a few of the cytomegalovirus-associated TCR beta chains recognize cytomegalovirus antigens. A total of roughly 160 TCR beta chains were listed by the study as associated with cytomegalovirus. Subsequent analysis determined that TCRs grouped into clusters in the first cohort also showed a tendency toward co-occurrence across the roughly 120 validation repertoires, and about 94% of cluster scores exceeded 0. Most TCR sequences were seen in very few donors, while some public TCRs were found in many individuals. According to the authors, the approach could potentially be generalized to other disease states and immunological phenotypes.

Trimming takes 6 bases from V and 8 bases from J, and the germline ends sit 20 bases apart. Taken from cysteine to phenylalanine, the CDR3 has 15 residues. The CDR3 DNA has 45 bases and is translated from base 1. From the germline V gene, CDR1 is MDHEN and CDR2 is SYDVKM. Library generation was performed with the immunoSEQ multiplex PCR assay. In the paper's pipeline: To diagnose cytomegalovirus status from the catalog of TCR beta chain sequences, a statistical classification framework was built. The table comes from immuneACCESS by way of TCRdb, which keeps in-frame sequences with V and J called. Part of the clones is missing from these tables; in studies checked, under half for an unresolved V gene and the rest for unknown reasons. For V, J and clone size, that table is used; D and trimming come from the DNA. The sample data list more than 90,000 clones, and around 88% of these were observed just once. The top ten hold about 1.8% of the sample.

This TCR derives from a man between 18 and 29 years old in good health and CMV-seronegative. Sequencing input: PBMCs. The V and J segments used are TRBV28 and TRBJ2-1; the D gene is perhaps TRBD2, on 5 matching bases. This receptor has the CDR3 CASSPDGEFRDEQFF. At the DNA level, the sequence is TGTGCCAGCAGCCCCGACGGGGAATTTAGGGATGAGCAGTTCTTC.